These 20 T cell receptor beta chains share one sample of origin, sequenced in a study of blood T cell repertoires in COVID-19. Sequenced by immunoSEQ multiplex PCR; TCRdb stores in-frame clones only, minus some. Of 200,000 to 250,000 clones listed, roughly nine tenths were seen once; the top ten hold about 2.2%. The specimen sequenced was peripheral blood. The receptor source for this set is a woman aged 45-65 years with acute or convalescent COVID-19.

The chain joins TRBV10-3 to TRBJ1-1, with 9 bases that match TRBD1. The CDR3 has 15 amino acids. Germline CDR1 and CDR2: ENHRY and SYGVKD. The V segment lost 6 bases and the J segment 0 bases; nucleotides outside the gene matches: 5. DNA of the CDR3: TGTGCCATCAGCGTACAGGGGGCTCTGAACACTGAAGCTTTCTTT. Residues: CAISVQGALNTEAFF.

The V gene is TRBV11-3, the J gene TRBJ2-6; 7 positions match TRBD1. This CDR3 is 16 amino acids long. Germline V gene data show CDR1 as SGHNT and CDR2 as YENEEA. Trimming took 3 bases from V and 0 from J; bases not matched to a gene: 2. As DNA, the CDR3 is TGTGCCAGCAGCTTTTGGGACAGCTCTGGGGCCAACGTCCTGACTTTC. Protein product: CASSFWDSSGANVLTF. Complete variable domain (other parts from reference TRBV11-3 and TRBJ2-6): EAGVVQSPRYKIIEKKQPVAFWCNPISGHNTLYWYLQNLGQGPELLIRYENEEAVDDSQLPKDRFSAERLKGVDSTLKIQPAELGDSAVYLCASSFWDSSGANVLTFGAGSRLTVL.

This chain links TRBV18 with TRBJ1-1; D not resolved. Trimming removed 6 bases at V and 4 bases at J, with 18 bases between. Germline CDR1 reads KGHSH; CDR2 reads LQKENI. The CDR3 length is 15 residues. CDR3 sequence reads: CASSPRAEASTEAFF. CDR3 DNA sequence: TGTGCCAGCTCTCCGCGAGCGGAGGCGAGCACTGAAGCTTTCTTT.

The rearrangement joins TRBV7-4 to TRBJ2-7; 8 bases match TRBD1. From germline, CDR1 is SGHVT and CDR2 SQSDAQ. J lost 4 bases, V lost 8 bases, and 16 bases had no gene match. This CDR3 contains 16 residues. The CDR3: CASRPERTRGQYEQYF. Written as DNA, the CDR3 is TGTGCCAGCCGCCCTGAGAGGACCAGGGGGCAATACGAGCAGTACTTC.

This rearrangement joins TRBV6-5 to TRBJ2-3; D is perhaps TRBD2 (5 bases). The CDR3 contains 14 residues. Germline CDR1 MNHEY, CDR2 SVGAGI. Trimming took 5 bases from V and 5 from J, leaving 14 bases between them. CDR3 protein: CASSLGLARDTQYF. In DNA, the CDR3 is TGTGCCAGCAGTCTCGGATTAGCGAGAGATACGCAGTATTTT.

The chain couples TRBV5-4 to TRBJ1-4, with 10 bases aligning to TRBD1. The CDR3 is made up of 15 amino acids. Germline trimming cut 3 bases from V and 6 bases from J; bases unmatched to any gene: 5. In germline, CDR1 is SGHNT, CDR2 YYREEE (reference sequence). The CDR3 reads CASSYGGTGDEKLFF. As DNA, the CDR3 is TGTGCCAGCAGCTATGGAGGGACAGGGGATGAAAAACTGTTTTTT.

This clone was observed a single time. The rearrangement joins TRBV24-1 to TRBJ2-3; D is perhaps TRBD2 (5 bases). The V end was cut by 5 bases, the J end by 2 bases, with 13 bases between. CDR3 length: 15 amino acids. The germline V gene encodes CDR1 KGHDR and CDR2 SFDVKD. CDR3 sequence (DNA): TGTGCCACCAGTGGTCGAGCGGATGTCACAGATACGCAGTATTTT. This gives the protein CATSGRADVTDTQYF.

The J gene is TRBJ2-3, the V gene TRBV7-2; D possibly corresponds to TRBD2 (6 bases). V gave up 1 base and J gave up 0 bases, with 11 bases separating them. The CDR3 is 16 residues long. Germline V gives CDR1 SGHTA, CDR2 FQGNSA. DNA for the CDR3: TGTGCCAGCAGCTTAGTCGGCGGGGTGAGCACAGATACGCAGTATTTT. Protein sequence: CASSLVGGVSTDTQYF.

The rearrangement uses TRBV30 and TRBJ1-4; 7 nucleotides agree with TRBD1. The CDR3 spans 13 residues. Germline V gene sequence: CDR1 GTSNPN, CDR2 SVGIG (reference sequence). V lost 4 bases and J lost 5; bases outside the gene matches: 4. The DNA of the CDR3 is TGTGCCTGGACCGGGACAGAAAATGAAAAACTGTTTTTT. It is translated as CAWTGTENEKLFF.

The genes are TRBV12-3 or TRBV12-4 and TRBJ2-7; D might be TRBD1 (6 bases). The V and J ends lost 5 bases and 3 bases respectively, with 11 bases between them. The CDR3 has 13 amino acids. CDR3 bases: TGTGCCAGCAGTCCACACAGGGACTACGAGCAGTACTTC. Protein product: CASSPHRDYEQYF.

This chain connects TRBV11-3 to TRBJ1-1; D gene uncertain. This CDR3 is 12 amino acids long. V lost 6 bases and J 0 bases, leaving 5 bases between the germline ends. In germline, CDR1 is SGHNT, CDR2 YENEEA. The CDR3 DNA reads as TGTGCCAGCAGTGAGGTGAACACTGAAGCTTTCTTT. It yields the protein CASSEVNTEAFF.

The rearrangement uses TRBV7-9 and TRBJ2-7, with 11 bases that match TRBD1. With 5 bases clipped from V and 4 bases from J, the junction kept 13 bases outside the gene matches. Per germline, CDR1 SEHNR and CDR2 FQNEAQ (reference sequence). The length of the CDR3 is 17 residues. CDR3 DNA: TGTGCCAGCAGCCCTAGAGGTCAGGACAGGGGGCGGTACGAGCAGTACTTC. Protein: CASSPRGQDRGRYEQYF.

The rearrangement links TRBV29-1 to TRBJ1-3, with D uncertain. Per the germline V gene, CDR1 is SQVTM and CDR2 is ANQGSEA. CDR3 size: 13 residues. The V and J ends lost 2 bases and 4 bases respectively, with 9 bases between them. CDR3 protein: CSVEMNSGNTIYF. The CDR3 nucleotides read TGCAGCGTTGAAATGAACAGCGGAAACACCATATATTTT.

This clone was counted only a few times. This chain uses TRBV5-8 with TRBJ1-6; 11 bases are a match to TRBD1. The CDR3 covers 17 residues. V trimming: 4 bases; J trimming: 1 base; junction bases outside the gene matches: 4. Germline CDR1 SGHTS, CDR2 YDEGEE. The CDR3 DNA is TGTGCCAGCAGCCGTGGACAGGGGGCGTCCTATAATTCACCCCTCCACTTT. Translating it yields CASSRGQGASYNSPLHF.

Written as DNA, the CDR3 is TGTGCCAGCAGCTTGAAGCGTACCAACTCCTACGAGCAGTACTTC. It encodes CASSLKRTNSYEQYF. This chain uses TRBV5-5 with TRBJ2-7; the D is unclear. The V end was cut by 1 base, the J end by 0 bases, with 11 bases between. Germline V gene data show CDR1 as SGHKS and CDR2 as YYEKEE (reference sequence). The length of the CDR3 is 15 residues.

In this sample, this clone turned up once. The chain has TRBV10-2 and TRBJ2-7; D is unresolved. The germline V and J ends were trimmed by 4 bases and 2 bases, with 6 bases remaining between them. The CDR3 extends over 12 amino acids. Germline values: CDR1 WSHSY, CDR2 SAAADI. CDR3 protein: CASSALTYEQYF. CDR3 DNA sequence: TGCGCCAGCAGTGCTCTAACCTACGAGCAGTACTTC.

The chain recombines TRBV7-2 with TRBJ2-1, with 8 bases matching TRBD2. Per the germline V gene, CDR1 is SGHTA and CDR2 is FQGNSA. The V and J ends lost 0 bases and 2 bases, in that order; junction bases with no gene match: 0. This CDR3 spans 15 amino acids. Here the CDR3 DNA reads TGTGCCAGCAGCTTAGCTAGCGGGACCTACAATGAGCAGTTCTTC. This gives the protein CASSLASGTYNEQFF.

The J gene is TRBJ1-2, the V gene TRBV13, with D maybe TRBD1 (5 bases). The length of the CDR3 is 13 residues. The germline CDR1 and CDR2 sequences are PRHDT and FYEKMQ (reference sequence). V was trimmed by 0 bases and J by 7 bases, leaving 9 bases between them. CDR3 nucleotide sequence: TGTGCCAGCAGCTTAGGCGCGGGGGGTGGCTACACCTTC. Residues: CASSLGAGGGYTF.

The V gene is TRBV19, the J gene TRBJ2-3; 8 bases align to TRBD1. V shed 9 bases and J 4 bases; nucleotides not matched to a gene: 6. Germline CDR1 and CDR2: LNHDA and SQIVND (reference sequence). The CDR3 contains 13 residues. CDR3 residues: CASTTGAPDTQYF. The CDR3 DNA reads as TGTGCCAGCACGACAGGGGCCCCAGATACGCAGTATTTT.

This clone was seen a single time. The chain joins TRBV28 to TRBJ2-7; no firm D call. The V end was cut by 2 bases, the J end by 3 bases, with 5 bases between. Germline CDR1 and CDR2: MDHEN and SYDVKM. The CDR3 loop spans 12 amino acids. The CDR3 loop reads CASSLGGYEQYF. The CDR3 DNA is TGTGCCAGCAGTTTAGGCGGCTACGAGCAGTACTTC.